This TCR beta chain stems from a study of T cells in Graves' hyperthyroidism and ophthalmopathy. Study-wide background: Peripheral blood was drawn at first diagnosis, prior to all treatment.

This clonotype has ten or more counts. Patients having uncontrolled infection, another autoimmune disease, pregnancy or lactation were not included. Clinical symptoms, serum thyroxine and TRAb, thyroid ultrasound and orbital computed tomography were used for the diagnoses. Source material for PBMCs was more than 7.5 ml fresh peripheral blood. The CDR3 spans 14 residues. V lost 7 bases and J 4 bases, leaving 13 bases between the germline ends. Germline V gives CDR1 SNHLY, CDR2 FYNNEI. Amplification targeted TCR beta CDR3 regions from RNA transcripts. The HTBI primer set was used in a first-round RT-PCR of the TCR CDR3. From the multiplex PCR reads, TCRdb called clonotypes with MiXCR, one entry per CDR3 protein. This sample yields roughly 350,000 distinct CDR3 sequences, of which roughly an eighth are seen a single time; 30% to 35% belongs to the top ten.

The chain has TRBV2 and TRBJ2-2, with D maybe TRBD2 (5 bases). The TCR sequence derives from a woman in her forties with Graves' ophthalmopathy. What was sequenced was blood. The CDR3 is CASKTGTATGELFF. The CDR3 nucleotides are TGTGCCAGCAAGACGGGAACAGCCACCGGGGAGCTGTTTTTT.